This T cell receptor beta chain was recovered during a study of shared clonotypes between healthy human individuals. The assay was immunoSEQ multiplex PCR, and TCRdb's table has in-frame clones only and misses some. The sample has some 2.1 million clones, over 85% seen once. Comment on this clone: The same CDR3 arises from other DNA sequences in this sample as well.

Naive CD8 cells, CD45RO-negative and positively selected for CCR7, excluded terminally differentiated effector memory CD45RA+ cells. From germline, CDR1 is GTSNPN and CDR2 SVGIG (reference sequence). V lost 0 bases and J lost 4, with 3 bases in between. There are 11 residues in the CDR3. The receptor's source is a man between 18 and 35 years old in good health. Some clones in this sample may be carry-over from other donors' samples. The chain couples TRBV30 to TRBJ2-5; D is unclear. The source material was naive CD8+ T cells from PBMCs. The CDR3 is CAWSVGETQYF. DNA for the CDR3: TGTGCCTGGAGTGTGGGAGAGACCCAGTACTTC.